Listed here are 11 T cell receptor beta chains from one sample, sequenced in a study of cytotoxic CD8 clonotypes in ibrutinib-treated CLL. Clones were read by immunoSEQ multiplex PCR, and TCRdb kept only the in-frame ones, dropping some. Of roughly 150,000 clones in the sample, nearly 90% were seen once. The starting material was PBMCs, obtained at disease progression, from a patient treated with ibrutinib. The origin of the receptors is a human donor with chronic lymphocytic leukemia.

The rearrangement links TRBV19 to TRBJ2-1; 14 nucleotides agree with TRBD2. The CDR3 contains 15 residues. Germline values: CDR1 LNHDA, CDR2 SQIVND (reference sequence). Unmatched junction bases numbered 7, after V lost 6 bases and J lost 9 bases. Here the CDR3 DNA reads TGTGCCAGTAGACGAGAGGGACTAGCGGGAGTTGAGCAGTTCTTC. It codes for CASRREGLAGVEQFF.

The rearrangement links TRBV7-9 to TRBJ2-7; 10 nucleotides agree with TRBD1. CDR3 length: 15 residues. V was clipped by 6 bases and J by 3 bases; unmatched bases: 8. Germline CDR1 and CDR2: SEHNR and FQNEAQ (reference sequence). CDR3 DNA sequence: TGTGCCAGCAGGGAGACAGGGGGCCTTTTCTACGAGCAGTACTTC. Protein product: CASRETGGLFYEQYF. Filled out from reference TRBV7-9 and TRBJ2-7, the complete variable domain reads DTGVSQNPRHKITKRGQNVTFRCDPISEHNRLYWYRQTLGQGPEFLTYFQNEAQLEKSRLLSDRFSAERPKGSFSTLEIQRTEQGDSAMYLCASRETGGLFYEQYFGPGTRLTVT.

This clone has just one count. The chain has TRBV30 and TRBJ1-3, with a possible D match to TRBD1 (6 bases). Trimming took 2 bases from V and 0 from J, leaving 14 bases between them. The length of the CDR3 is 16 residues. Germline CDR1 and CDR2: GTSNPN and SVGIG (reference sequence). As DNA, the CDR3 is TGTGCCTGGAGTAGCGGGGACACATCCTCTGGAAACACCATATATTTT. Residues: CAWSSGDTSSGNTIYF.

The V gene is TRBV6-5, the J gene TRBJ2-7; 8 nucleotides align to TRBD1. CDR3 size: 14 residues. The trim removed 5 bases at V and 3 bases at J, leaving 6 bases unmatched. Germline CDR1 MNHEY, CDR2 SVGAGI. The CDR3 region is CASSIRTGIYEQYF. The CDR3 nucleotides are TGTGCCAGCAGTATTAGGACAGGGATCTACGAGCAGTACTTC.

This rearrangement joins TRBV28 to TRBJ2-7, with 7 bases aligning to TRBD2. CDR1 is MDHEN, CDR2 SYDVKM, per germline. The CDR3 runs to 16 residues. V shed 6 bases, J shed 0 bases, and the junction held 11 bases outside the gene matches. The CDR3 here is CASRPGLIHISYEQYF. The CDR3 DNA follows: TGTGCCAGCAGGCCGGGACTAATTCACATCTCCTACGAGCAGTACTTC. Full variable domain (outside the CDR3, taken from reference TRBV28 and TRBJ2-7): DVKVTQSSRYLVKRTGEKVFLECVQDMDHENMFWYRQDPGLGLRLIYFSYDVKMKEKGDIPEGYSVSREKKERFSLILESASTNQTSMYLCASRPGLIHISYEQYFGPGTRLTVT.

The chain carries TRBV10-1 and TRBJ1-3; the match to TRBD1 covers 7 bases. Germline V lookup: CDR1 WNHNN, CDR2 SYGVQD (reference sequence). The CDR3 runs 18 residues. V shed 7 bases, J shed 7 bases, and the junction held 22 bases outside the gene matches. CDR3 in amino acids: CASTTGVQGRFRCNTIYF. The CDR3 DNA is TGCGCCAGCACTACGGGGGTACAGGGGCGATTTCGGTGCAACACCATATATTTT.

The chain uses TRBV10-2 and TRBJ2-1; D is uncertain. Germline V gene data show CDR1 as WSHSY and CDR2 as SAAADI. The CDR3 totals 17 residues. The V end was cut by 2 bases, the J end by 4 bases, with 18 bases between. The CDR3 spells CASSEGISDQMYNEQFF. Here the CDR3 DNA reads TGCGCCAGCAGTGAGGGTATCTCGGACCAGATGTACAATGAGCAGTTCTTC.

The chain employs TRBV2 and TRBJ1-5; maybe TRBD1 (6 bases). V was trimmed by 2 bases and J by 4 bases, leaving 18 bases between them. Germline V gene data show CDR1 as SNHLY and CDR2 as FYNNEI. CDR3 length: 17 residues. Here the CDR3 reads CASSEPNRQGSNQPQHF. The CDR3 coding sequence is TGTGCCAGCAGTGAACCCAATCGGCAGGGGAGTAATCAGCCCCAGCATTTT.

The genes are TRBV6-5 and TRBJ2-3; D is undetermined. This CDR3 contains 14 residues. Looked up from germline, CDR1 is MNHEY and CDR2 is SVGAGI. V shed 4 bases and J shed 10 bases, with 18 bases lying between them. The CDR3 bases are TGTGCCAGCAGTTTCGAACGACGGGTTGGCCCGCAGTATTTT. It codes for CASSFERRVGPQYF.

The table lists this clone with a count of one. The V gene is TRBV10-3, the J gene TRBJ2-1, with TRBD1 matching 10 bases. CDR1 and CDR2 from the germline V gene are ENHRY and SYGVKD. V trimming: 8 bases; J trimming: 6 bases; junction bases outside the gene matches: 13. The CDR3 length is 16 residues. The CDR3 region has the DNA TGTGCCATCTCTAAAGGCTGGGACAGGGGTACCAATGAGCAGTTCTTC. This sequence encodes CAISKGWDRGTNEQFF.

The chain has TRBV21-1 and TRBJ1-1; TRBD1 reflects the table's D call only, with no check against the DNA. TRBV21-1 is a listed pseudogene. The CDR3 runs to 15 residues. Here the CDR3 DNA reads TGTGCCAGCAGCAACTTGGACAGACTGAACACTGAAGCTTTCTTT. Its protein product is CASSNLDRLNTEAFF.